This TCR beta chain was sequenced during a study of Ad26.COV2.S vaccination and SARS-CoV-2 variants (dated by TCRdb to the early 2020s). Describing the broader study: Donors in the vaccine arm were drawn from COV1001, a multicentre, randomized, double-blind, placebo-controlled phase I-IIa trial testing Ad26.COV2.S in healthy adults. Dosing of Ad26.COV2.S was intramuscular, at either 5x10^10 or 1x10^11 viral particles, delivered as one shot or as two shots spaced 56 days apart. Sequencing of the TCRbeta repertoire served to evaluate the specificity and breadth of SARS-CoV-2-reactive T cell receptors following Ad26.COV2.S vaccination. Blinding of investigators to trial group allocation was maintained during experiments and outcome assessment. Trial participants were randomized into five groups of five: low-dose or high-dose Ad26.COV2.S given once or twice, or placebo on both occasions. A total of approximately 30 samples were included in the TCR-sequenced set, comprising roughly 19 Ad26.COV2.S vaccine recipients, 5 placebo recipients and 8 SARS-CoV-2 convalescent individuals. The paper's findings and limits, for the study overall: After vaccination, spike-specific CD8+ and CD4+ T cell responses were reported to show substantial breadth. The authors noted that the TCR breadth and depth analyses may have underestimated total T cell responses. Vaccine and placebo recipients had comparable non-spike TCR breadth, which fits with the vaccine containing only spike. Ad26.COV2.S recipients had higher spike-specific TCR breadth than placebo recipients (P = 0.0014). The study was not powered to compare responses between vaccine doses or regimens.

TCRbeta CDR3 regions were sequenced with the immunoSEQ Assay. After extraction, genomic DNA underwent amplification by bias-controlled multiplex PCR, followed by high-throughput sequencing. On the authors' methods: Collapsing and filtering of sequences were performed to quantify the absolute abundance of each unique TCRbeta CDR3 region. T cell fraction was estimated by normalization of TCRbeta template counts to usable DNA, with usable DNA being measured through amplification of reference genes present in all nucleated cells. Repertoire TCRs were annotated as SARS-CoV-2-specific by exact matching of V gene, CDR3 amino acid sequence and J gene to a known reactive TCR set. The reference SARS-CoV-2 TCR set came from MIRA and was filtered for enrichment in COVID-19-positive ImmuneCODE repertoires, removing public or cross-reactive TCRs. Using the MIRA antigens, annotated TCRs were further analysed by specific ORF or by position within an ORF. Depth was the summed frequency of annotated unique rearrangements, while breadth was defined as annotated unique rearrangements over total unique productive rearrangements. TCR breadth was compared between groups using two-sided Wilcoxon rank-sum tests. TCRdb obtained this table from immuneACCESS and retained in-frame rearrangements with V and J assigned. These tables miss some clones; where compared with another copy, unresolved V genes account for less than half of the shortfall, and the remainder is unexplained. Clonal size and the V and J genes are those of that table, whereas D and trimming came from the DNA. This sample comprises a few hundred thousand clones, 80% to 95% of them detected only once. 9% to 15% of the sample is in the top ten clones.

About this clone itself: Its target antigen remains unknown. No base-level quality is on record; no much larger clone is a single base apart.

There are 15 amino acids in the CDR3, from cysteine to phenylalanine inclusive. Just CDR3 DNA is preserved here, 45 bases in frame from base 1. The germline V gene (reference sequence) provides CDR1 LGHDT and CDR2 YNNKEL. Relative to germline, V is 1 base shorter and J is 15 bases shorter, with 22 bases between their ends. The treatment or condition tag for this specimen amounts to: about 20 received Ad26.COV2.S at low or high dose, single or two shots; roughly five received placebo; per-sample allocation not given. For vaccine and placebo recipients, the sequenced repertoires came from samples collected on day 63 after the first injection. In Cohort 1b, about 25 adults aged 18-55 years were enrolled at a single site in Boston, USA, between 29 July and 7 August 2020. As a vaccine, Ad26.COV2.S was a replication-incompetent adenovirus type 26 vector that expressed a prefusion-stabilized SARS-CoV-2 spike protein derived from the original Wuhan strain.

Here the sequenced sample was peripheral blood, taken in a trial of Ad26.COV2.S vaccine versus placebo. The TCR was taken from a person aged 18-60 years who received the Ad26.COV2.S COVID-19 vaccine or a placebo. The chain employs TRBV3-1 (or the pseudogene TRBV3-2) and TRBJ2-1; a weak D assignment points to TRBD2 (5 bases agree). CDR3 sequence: CASSQGVEVAGSAFF. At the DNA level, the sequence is TGTGCCAGCAGCCAAGGGGTGGAGGTTGCGGGCTCCGCGTTCTTC.